Included here is one T cell receptor (beta chain) sequence, with context. This entry belongs to a study of blood T cell repertoires in COVID-19. Donors in Cohort 3 who had recovered were those with two negative PCRs, healthcare professional clearance, or resolution of their symptoms. The germline CDR1 and CDR2 sequences are SQVTM and ANQGSEA. This CDR3 is 17 amino acids long. The trim removed 3 bases at V and 2 bases at J, leaving 13 bases unmatched. Clones were read by immunoSEQ multiplex PCR, and TCRdb kept only the in-frame ones, dropping some. The data contain fewer than 350,000 clones, around 88% of them seen just once; the ten biggest clones take up 5.5% to 7%.

The clonotype originates from a woman in her forties who had recovered from COVID-19. V usage is TRBV29-1 and J usage is TRBJ2-7; 10 bases match TRBD2. The sample taken for sequencing was PBMCs or T cells enriched from blood (not recorded which). Here the CDR3 DNA reads TGCAGCGTTGATGGGGCTAGCGGGAGAGGAGGAACCTACGAGCAGTACTTC. As protein: CSVDGASGRGGTYEQYF.